Listed here are 3 T cell receptor beta chains from one sample, sequenced in a study of CD8+ T cells in alopecia areata. Sequencing relied on a cDNA template that was reverse transcribed from extracted RNA. Some clones are missing from TCRdb's copy, which holds only in-frame ones; the method was immunoSEQ multiplex PCR. The sample consists of 100,000 to 150,000 clones, roughly 57% of them appearing once. Treatment in this sample: oral pan-JAK inhibitor, 5-10 mg twice daily. Sequenced here: CD4+ T cells sorted from blood, sampled at week 4, from a patient treated with tofacitinib. Receptors were obtained from a human donor with alopecia areata.

The rearrangement joins TRBV29-1 to TRBJ1-1; maybe TRBD1 (5 bases). The V end lost 7 bases, the J end lost 3 bases, and 18 bases lay between the germline ends. Germline V gene data show CDR1 as SQVTM and CDR2 as ANQGSEA. There are 14 residues in the CDR3. The CDR3 protein is CSGYPRGGDTEAFF. CDR3 nucleotides: TGCAGCGGATACCCTCGTGGGGGGGACACTGAAGCTTTCTTT.

This chain links TRBV30 with TRBJ2-7; TRBD1 matches 8 bases. This CDR3 comprises 12 residues. The V gene's germline CDR1 is GTSNPN and CDR2 SVGIG (reference sequence). The ends lost 0 bases at V and 5 bases at J; junction bases unmatched: 0. The CDR3 region is CAWSVQGDEQYF. The CDR3 region has the DNA TGTGCCTGGAGTGTACAGGGGGACGAGCAGTACTTC.

The chain employs TRBV18 and TRBJ1-5; D ambiguous. The germline V and J ends were trimmed by 2 bases and 5 bases, with 7 bases remaining between them. Germline loops: CDR1 KGHSH, CDR2 LQKENI. The CDR3 is made up of 13 amino acids. CDR3: CASSPFADQPQHF. The CDR3 DNA is TGTGCCAGCTCACCATTTGCAGATCAGCCCCAGCATTTT.